These T cell receptor beta chains were read from a single sample in a study of patients and donors after allogeneic stem cell transplantation. TCRdb used MiXCR to reprocess the RT-PCR reads, holding one entry per CDR3 protein. The table records about a million distinct CDR3 sequences, roughly 17% of them present only once. Sequencing input: blood, either unsorted or a sorted T cell fraction (not recorded which). These TCRs come from a human donor who was either an allogeneic HSCT recipient or a stem cell or donor lymphocyte infusion donor (not recorded which). It is not recorded whose cells these are; they may come from a transplant donor. The CDR3 runs from the conserved cysteine through the conserved F or W. D genes are given only for firm matches. Size is omitted from some rows. Given values are once, few, many or a class for expanded clones.

d_call,v_call,clone_size,cdr3_length,j_call,cdr3_nt,cdr3_aa
-,TRBV29-1,few,15,TRBJ2-2,TGCAGCGGCCGGACAGATACCACGAACACCGGGGAGCTGTTTTTT,CSGRTDTTNTGELFF
-,TRBV12-3/TRBV12-4,-,15,TRBJ1-5,TGTGCCAGCAGGGGACGGAAACTTAGCAATCAGCCCCAGCATTTT,CASRGRKLSNQPQHF
TRBD1,TRBV6-2/TRBV6-3,few,13,TRBJ2-7,TGTGCCAGCAGTTACTGGGACAGCTACGAGCAGTACTTC,CASSYWDSYEQYF
TRBD2,TRBV20-1,-,13,TRBJ2-3,TGCAGTGCTCGGACTAGTTACACAGATACGCAGTATTTT,CSARTSYTDTQYF
-,TRBV7-2,few,15,TRBJ1-2,TGTGCCAGCAGCACCGGGACGGATCTGTGGGATGGCTACACCTTC,CASSTGTDLWDGYTF
TRBD2,TRBV20-1,many,14,TRBJ2-4,TGCAGCGTGCCCGCGGGGGGGCTTAGGGACATTCAGTACTTC,CSVPAGGLRDIQYF
-,TRBV4-2,-,15,TRBJ1-1,TGTGCCAGCAGCCGGGCGGCGGTTGGGAACACTGAAGCTTTCTTT,CASSRAAVGNTEAFF
-,TRBV21-1,few,15,TRBJ2-3,TGTGCCAGCAGCATCCTAGCGCCCGAGGCAGATACGCAGTATTTT,CASSILAPEADTQYF
TRBD1,TRBV29-1,many,13,TRBJ2-2,TGCAGCGTAGGGACAGGGAACACCGGGGAGCTGTTTTTT,CSVGTGNTGELFF
-,TRBV5-1,many,15,TRBJ2-1,TGCGCCAGCAGCCTAGGACCACAAAGGGTCAATGAGCAGTTCTTC,CASSLGPQRVNEQFF
-,TRBV20-1,-,14,TRBJ1-1,TGCAGTGCTAGTCGAGGAGGCGGGAACACTGAAGCTTTCTTT,CSASRGGGNTEAFF
TRBD2,TRBV27,-,15,TRBJ2-2,TGTGCCAGCAGTTTGAGCGGGGGGGCCTCCGGGGAGCTGTTTTTT,CASSLSGGASGELFF
TRBD1,TRBV7-3,-,14,TRBJ1-2,TGTGCCAGCAGCTCAGAGACAGGGGTCTATGGCTACACCTTC,CASSSETGVYGYTF
TRBD2,TRBV5-1,-,14,TRBJ2-3,TGCGCCAGCAGCTCCCTTGGGGGGGAAGATACGCAGTATTTT,CASSSLGGEDTQYF
-,TRBV12-3/TRBV12-4,few,15,TRBJ1-5,TGTGCCAGCAGCCTGGGACAAATCCCATTTCAGCCCCAGCATTTT,CASSLGQIPFQPQHF
-,TRBV4-2,-,17,TRBJ1-1,TGTGCCAGCAGCCCCGTCGACAGACTCCCAATGAACACTGAAGCTTTCTTT,CASSPVDRLPMNTEAFF
-,TRBV11-2,few,18,TRBJ2-6,TGTGCCAGCAGCCCCAGGACCCCAATGGTCTCTGGGGCCAACGTCCTGACTTTC,CASSPRTPMVSGANVLTF
TRBD1,TRBV24-1,few,16,TRBJ2-2,TGTGCCACCAGTGACATCGGACAGGGAATGACCGGGGAGCTGTTTTTT,CATSDIGQGMTGELFF
TRBD1,TRBV12-3/TRBV12-4,few,15,TRBJ2-3,TGTGCCAGCAGCCCCATTAGAGGGGGCCGAGATACGCAGTATTTT,CASSPIRGGRDTQYF